This T cell receptor (beta chain) was documented in a study of read filtering for tumor transcriptome and immune sequencing. Turning to the study itself: Among patients, approximately 16 were male and around 13 female, aged roughly 45 to 85 (mean roughly 64). Findings and limits, study-wide: About four fifths of IR-seq clonotypes had a single read, yet these held approximately 3.5% of reads. Dropping single-read clonotypes raised IR-seq and RNA-seq shared-clonotype correlation.

Bone marrow was sampled from every patient at the time of active disease. Molecular barcoded adaptors covering alpha/delta and beta/gamma chains were used on approximately 440 ng RNA. Using its own MiXCR run on the reads, TCRdb lists one record per CDR3 protein. The table shows 90,000 or so distinct CDR3 sequences, with 20% to 25% occurring only once. This clonotype has at least ten counts. Its matching antigen is unknown. Germline lookup yields CDR1 SGHDN and CDR2 FVKESK. The CDR3 has 15 amino acids. The germline V and J ends were trimmed by 6 bases and 7 bases, with 19 bases remaining between them. The TCR originated in a donor at least 40 years old with multiple myeloma. This chain links TRBV14 with TRBJ2-1; D assignment may be TRBD1 or TRBD2 (6 bases each). The sequenced sample was a population of CD138-negative cells sorted from bone marrow. CDR3 in DNA: TGTGCCAGCAGTTTGGCGGGACACCTCCATAATGAGCAGTTCTTC. Amino acids: CASSLAGHLHNEQFF.